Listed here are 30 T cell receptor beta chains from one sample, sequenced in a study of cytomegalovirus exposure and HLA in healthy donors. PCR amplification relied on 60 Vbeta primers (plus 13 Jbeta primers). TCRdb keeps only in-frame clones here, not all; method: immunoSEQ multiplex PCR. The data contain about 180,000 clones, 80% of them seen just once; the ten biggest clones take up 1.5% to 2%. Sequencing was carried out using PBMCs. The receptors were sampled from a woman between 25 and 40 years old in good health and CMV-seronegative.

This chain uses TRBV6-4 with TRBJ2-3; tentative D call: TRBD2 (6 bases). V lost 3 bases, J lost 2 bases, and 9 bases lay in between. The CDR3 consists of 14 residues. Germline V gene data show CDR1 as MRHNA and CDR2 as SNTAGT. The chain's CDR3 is CASSERRDTDTQYF. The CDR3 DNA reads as TGTGCCAGCAGTGAAAGGAGGGACACAGATACGCAGTATTTT.

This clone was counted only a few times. This CDR3 reads CASSRAGTGDTEAFF. In DNA form, the CDR3 reads TGTGCCAGCAGTCGTGCCGGGACAGGGGACACTGAAGCTTTCTTT. This rearrangement joins TRBV6-6 to TRBJ1-1; 10 bases align to TRBD1. This CDR3 region has 15 residues. With 5 bases clipped from V and 3 bases from J, the junction kept 6 bases outside the gene matches. Germline lookup yields CDR1 MNHNY and CDR2 SVGAGI (reference sequence).

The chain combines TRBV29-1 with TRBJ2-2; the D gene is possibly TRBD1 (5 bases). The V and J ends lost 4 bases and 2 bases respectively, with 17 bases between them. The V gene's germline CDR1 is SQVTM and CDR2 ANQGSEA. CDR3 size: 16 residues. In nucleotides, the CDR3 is TGCAGCGTTGGGGGCCTTGTCGCGTCAAACACCGGGGAGCTGTTTTTT. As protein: CSVGGLVASNTGELFF.

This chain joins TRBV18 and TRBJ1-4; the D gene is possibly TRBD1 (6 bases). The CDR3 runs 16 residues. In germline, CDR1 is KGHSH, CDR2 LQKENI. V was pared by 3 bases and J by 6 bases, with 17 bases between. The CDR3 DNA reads TGTGCCAGCTCACCTATCTTTGTGGGGGCTTATGAAAAACTGTTTTTT. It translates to CASSPIFVGAYEKLFF.

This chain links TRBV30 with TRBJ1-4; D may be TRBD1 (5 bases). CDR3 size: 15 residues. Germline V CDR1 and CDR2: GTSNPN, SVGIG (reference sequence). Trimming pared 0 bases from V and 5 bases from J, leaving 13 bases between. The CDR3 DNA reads TGTGCCTGGAGTGTAGGAGGGGTAGGCAATGAAAAACTGTTTTTT. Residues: CAWSVGGVGNEKLFF.

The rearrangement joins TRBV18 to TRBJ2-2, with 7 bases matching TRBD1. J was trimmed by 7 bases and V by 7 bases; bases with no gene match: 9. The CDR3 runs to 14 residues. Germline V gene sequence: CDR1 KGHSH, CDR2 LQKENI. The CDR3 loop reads CASLLQQGNGELFF. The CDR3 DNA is TGTGCCAGCTTACTTCAACAGGGGAACGGGGAGCTGTTTTTT.

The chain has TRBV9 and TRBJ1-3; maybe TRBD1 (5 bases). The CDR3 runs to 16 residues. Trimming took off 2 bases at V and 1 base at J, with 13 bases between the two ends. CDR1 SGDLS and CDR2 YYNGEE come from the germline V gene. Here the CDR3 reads CASSVNPDSSGNTIYF. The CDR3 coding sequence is TGTGCCAGCAGCGTCAACCCCGACAGTTCTGGAAACACCATATATTTT.

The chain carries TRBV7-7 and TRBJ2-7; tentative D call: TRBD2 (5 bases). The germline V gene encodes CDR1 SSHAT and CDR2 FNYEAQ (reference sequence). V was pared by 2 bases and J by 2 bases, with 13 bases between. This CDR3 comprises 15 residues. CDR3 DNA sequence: TGTGCCAGCAGCTTATCGAGTGACTACGCCTACGAGCAGTACTTC. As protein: CASSLSSDYAYEQYF.

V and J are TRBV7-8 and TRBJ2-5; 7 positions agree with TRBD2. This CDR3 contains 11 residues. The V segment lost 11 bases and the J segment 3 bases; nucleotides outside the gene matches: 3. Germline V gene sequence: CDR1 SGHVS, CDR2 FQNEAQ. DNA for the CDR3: TGTGCCGGGGCGGGGGAAGAGACCCAGTACTTC. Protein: CAGAGEETQYF.

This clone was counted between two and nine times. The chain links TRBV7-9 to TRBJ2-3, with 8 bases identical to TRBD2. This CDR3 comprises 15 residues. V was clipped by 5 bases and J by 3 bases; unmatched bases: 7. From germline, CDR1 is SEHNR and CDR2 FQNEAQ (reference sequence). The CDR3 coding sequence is TGTGCCAGCAGCCAGAGACTAGCGACTACAGATACGCAGTATTTT. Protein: CASSQRLATTDTQYF.

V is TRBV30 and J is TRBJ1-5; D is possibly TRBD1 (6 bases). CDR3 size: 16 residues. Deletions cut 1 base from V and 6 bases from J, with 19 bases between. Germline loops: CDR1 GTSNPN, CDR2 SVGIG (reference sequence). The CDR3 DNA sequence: TGTGCCTGGAGTGCTCGTACAGGGACATGGAGTCAGCCCCAGCATTTT. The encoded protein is CAWSARTGTWSQPQHF. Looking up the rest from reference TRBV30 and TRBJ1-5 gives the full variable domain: SQTIHQWPATLVQPVGSPLSLECTVEGTSNPNLYWYRQAAGRGLQLLFYSVGIGQISSEVPQNLSASRPQDRQFILSSKKLLLSDSGFYLCAWSARTGTWSQPQHFGDGTRLSIL.

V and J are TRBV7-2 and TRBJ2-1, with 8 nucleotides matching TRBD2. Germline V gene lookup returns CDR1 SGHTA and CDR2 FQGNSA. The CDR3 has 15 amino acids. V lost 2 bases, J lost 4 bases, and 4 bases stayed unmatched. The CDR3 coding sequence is TGTGCCAGCAGCTTAACGGTAGCGGGATACAATGAGCAGTTCTTC. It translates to CASSLTVAGYNEQFF.

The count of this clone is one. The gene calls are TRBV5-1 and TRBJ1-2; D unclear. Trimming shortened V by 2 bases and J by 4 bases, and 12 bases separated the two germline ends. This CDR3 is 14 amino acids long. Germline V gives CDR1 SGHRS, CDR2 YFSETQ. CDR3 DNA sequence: TGCGCCAGCAGCTTAGGCGGTATCGTCTATGGCTACACCTTC. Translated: CASSLGGIVYGYTF.

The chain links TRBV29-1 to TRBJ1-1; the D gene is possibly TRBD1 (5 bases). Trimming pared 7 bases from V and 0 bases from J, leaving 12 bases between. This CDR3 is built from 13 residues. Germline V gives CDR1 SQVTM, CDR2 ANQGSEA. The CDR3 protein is CSALWGLNTEAFF. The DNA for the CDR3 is TGCAGCGCCTTATGGGGCCTGAACACTGAAGCTTTCTTT.

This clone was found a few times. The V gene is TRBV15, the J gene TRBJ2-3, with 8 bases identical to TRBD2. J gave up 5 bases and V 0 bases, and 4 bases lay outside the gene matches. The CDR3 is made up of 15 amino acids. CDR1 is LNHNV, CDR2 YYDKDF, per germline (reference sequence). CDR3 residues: CATSRDRGGVDTQYF. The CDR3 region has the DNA TGTGCCACCAGCAGAGATCGGGGGGGCGTAGATACGCAGTATTTT.

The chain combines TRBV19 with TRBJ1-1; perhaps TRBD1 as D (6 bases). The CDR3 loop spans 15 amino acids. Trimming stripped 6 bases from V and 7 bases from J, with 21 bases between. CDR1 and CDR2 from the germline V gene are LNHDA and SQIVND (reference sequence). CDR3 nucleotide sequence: TGTGCCAGTAGGGACTGGGCAGGGGACGTATTTGAAGCTTTCTTT. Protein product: CASRDWAGDVFEAFF.

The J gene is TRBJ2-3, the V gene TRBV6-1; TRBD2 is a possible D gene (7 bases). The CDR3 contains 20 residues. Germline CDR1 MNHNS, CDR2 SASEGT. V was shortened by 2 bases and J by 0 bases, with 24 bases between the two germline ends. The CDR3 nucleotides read TGTGCCAGCAGTGAACACGGGGGGCACATACTAAGCGCGAGCACAGATACGCAGTATTTT. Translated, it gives CASSEHGGHILSASTDTQYF.

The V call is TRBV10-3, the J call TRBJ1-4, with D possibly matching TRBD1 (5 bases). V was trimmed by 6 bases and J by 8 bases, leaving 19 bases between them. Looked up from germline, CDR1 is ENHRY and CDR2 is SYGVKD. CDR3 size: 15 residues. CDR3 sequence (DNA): TGTGCCATCAGCGAAGCCAGGGATGATGAAGAAAAACTGTTTTTT. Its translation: CAISEARDDEEKLFF.

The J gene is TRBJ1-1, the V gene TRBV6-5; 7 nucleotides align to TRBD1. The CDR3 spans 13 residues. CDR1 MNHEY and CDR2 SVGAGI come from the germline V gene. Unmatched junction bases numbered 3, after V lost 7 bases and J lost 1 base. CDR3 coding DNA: TGTGCCAGCAATCGACAGGGGAACACTGAAGCTTTCTTT. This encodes CASNRQGNTEAFF.

The CDR3 sequence is CASSLEYTDTQYF. In DNA, the CDR3 is TGTGCCAGCAGCTTAGAATACACAGATACGCAGTATTTT. V is TRBV7-9 and J is TRBJ2-3; D is unresolved. The CDR3 loop spans 13 amino acids. Per germline, CDR1 SEHNR and CDR2 FQNEAQ (reference sequence). Trimming removed 1 base at V and 2 bases at J, with 4 bases between.

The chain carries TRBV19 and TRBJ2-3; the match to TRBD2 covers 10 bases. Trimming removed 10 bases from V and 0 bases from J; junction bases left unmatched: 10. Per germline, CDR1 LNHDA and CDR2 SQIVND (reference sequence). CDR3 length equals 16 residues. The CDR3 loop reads CATASGGVTSTDTQYF. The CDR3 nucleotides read TGTGCCACCGCTAGCGGGGGAGTCACTAGCACAGATACGCAGTATTTT.

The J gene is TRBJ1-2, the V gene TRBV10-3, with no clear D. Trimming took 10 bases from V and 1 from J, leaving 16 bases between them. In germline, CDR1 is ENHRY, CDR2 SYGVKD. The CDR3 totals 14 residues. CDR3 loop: CASATSFLNYGYTF. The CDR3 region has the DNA TGTGCCAGCGCGACTAGCTTCCTTAACTATGGCTACACCTTC.

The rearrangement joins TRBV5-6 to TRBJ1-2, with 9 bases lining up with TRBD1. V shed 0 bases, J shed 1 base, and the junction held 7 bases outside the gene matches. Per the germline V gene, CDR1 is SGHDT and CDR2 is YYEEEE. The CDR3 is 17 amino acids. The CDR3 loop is CASSLARDRAFNYGYTF. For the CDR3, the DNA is TGTGCCAGCAGCTTGGCCCGGGACAGGGCGTTTAACTATGGCTACACCTTC.

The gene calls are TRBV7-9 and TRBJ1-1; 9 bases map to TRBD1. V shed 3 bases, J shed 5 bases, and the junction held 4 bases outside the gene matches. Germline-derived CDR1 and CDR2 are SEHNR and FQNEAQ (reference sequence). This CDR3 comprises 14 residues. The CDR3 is CASSFFGQGTEAFF. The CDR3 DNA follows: TGTGCCAGCAGCTTTTTCGGACAGGGGACTGAAGCTTTCTTT.

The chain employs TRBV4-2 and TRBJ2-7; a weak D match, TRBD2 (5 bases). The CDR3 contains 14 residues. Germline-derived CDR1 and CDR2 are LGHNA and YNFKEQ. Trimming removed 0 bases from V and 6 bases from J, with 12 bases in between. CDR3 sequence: CASSQERRRFEQYF. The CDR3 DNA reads TGTGCCAGCAGCCAAGAAAGGAGGAGATTCGAGCAGTACTTC.

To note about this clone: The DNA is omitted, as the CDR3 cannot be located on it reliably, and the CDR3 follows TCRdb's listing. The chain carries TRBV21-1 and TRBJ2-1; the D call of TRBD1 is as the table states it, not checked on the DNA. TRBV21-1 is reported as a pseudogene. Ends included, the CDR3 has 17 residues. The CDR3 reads CASSATFGTGIYNEQFF.

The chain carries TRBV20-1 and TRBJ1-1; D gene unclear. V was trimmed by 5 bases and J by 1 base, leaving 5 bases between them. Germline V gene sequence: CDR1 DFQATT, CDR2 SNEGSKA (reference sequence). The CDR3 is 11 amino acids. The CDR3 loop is CSAPSNTEAFF. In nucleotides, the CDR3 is TGCAGTGCTCCCTCGAACACTGAAGCTTTCTTT.

This chain's CDR3 is CASSDLGGDASYEQYF. The CDR3 coding sequence is TGTGCCAGCAGTGACCTCGGAGGGGACGCCTCCTACGAGCAGTACTTC. V is TRBV6-1 and J is TRBJ2-7, with D possibly matching TRBD2 (6 bases). Trimming took off 3 bases at V and 0 bases at J, with 15 bases between the two ends. The CDR3 loop spans 16 amino acids. Per germline, CDR1 MNHNS and CDR2 SASEGT.

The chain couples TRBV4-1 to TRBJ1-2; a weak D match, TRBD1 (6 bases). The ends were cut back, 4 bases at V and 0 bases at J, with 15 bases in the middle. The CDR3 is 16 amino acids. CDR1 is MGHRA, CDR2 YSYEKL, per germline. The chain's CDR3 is CASSPYPQGPNYGYTF. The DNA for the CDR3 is TGCGCCAGCAGCCCGTATCCACAGGGCCCTAACTATGGCTACACCTTC.

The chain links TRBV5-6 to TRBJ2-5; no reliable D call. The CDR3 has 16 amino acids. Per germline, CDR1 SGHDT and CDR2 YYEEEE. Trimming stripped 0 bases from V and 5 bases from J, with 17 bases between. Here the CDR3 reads CASSLGNIDFGETQYF. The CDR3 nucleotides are TGTGCCAGCAGCTTGGGAAACATTGACTTTGGGGAGACCCAGTACTTC.